The 19 T cell receptor beta chains in this list originate from one sample, sequenced in a study of human T cells and chemical hapten exposure. Time point indicated: pre-sensitization, week 0. Treatment specified: therapeutic diphenylcyclopropenone sensitization with weekly scalp DPC. TCRdb itself ran the RACE reads through MiXCR, one entry per CDR3 protein. The sample has 250,000 or so distinct CDR3 sequences, 7.7% seen once. The starting material was whole blood, obtained in connection with sensitization to the hapten diphenylcyclopropenone (DPC). These receptors all come from a man aged 18-30 years with alopecia areata. Some clones in this sample may be carry-over from other donors' samples.

Only a few counts were recorded for this clonotype. V usage is TRBV5-1 and J usage is TRBJ2-7, with 8 positions matching TRBD2. J gave up 0 bases and V 3 bases, and 5 bases lay outside the gene matches. This CDR3 is 15 amino acids long. Looked up from germline, CDR1 is SGHRS and CDR2 is YFSETQ. The CDR3 loop reads CASSWLAGDSYEQYF. Written as DNA, the CDR3 is TGCGCCAGCAGCTGGCTAGCGGGCGACTCCTACGAGCAGTACTTC.

This clonotype was detected ten times or more. The V gene is TRBV6-1, the J gene TRBJ1-2; 10 bases are shared with TRBD1. Trimming cost V 6 bases and J 5 bases; bases outside gene matches: 3. The CDR3 has 13 amino acids. Germline V CDR1 and CDR2: MNHNS, SASEGT. The CDR3, as DNA: TGTGCCAGCAGGGGGACAGGGGATTATGGCTACACCTTC. It encodes CASRGTGDYGYTF.

This chain uses TRBV5-6 with TRBJ1-2; D call uncertain. This CDR3 has 15 amino acids. Trimming left V 3 bases short and J 4 bases short, with 16 bases between. Germline loops: CDR1 SGHDT, CDR2 YYEEEE. CDR3 in DNA: TGTGCCAGCAGCTCTCGGTGGACGGCAACCTATGGCTACACCTTC. This codes for CASSSRWTATYGYTF.

Only a few counts were recorded for this clonotype. The gene calls are TRBV5-6 and TRBJ1-1; 7 bases are shared with TRBD1. CDR3 size: 15 residues. V dropped 3 bases and J dropped 3; count of bases not matched to a gene: 8. Germline V lookup: CDR1 SGHDT, CDR2 YYEEEE. In DNA form, the CDR3 reads TGTGCCAGCAGCTCGGCCGGGACAGCTCACACTGAAGCTTTCTTT. Translated, it gives CASSSAGTAHTEAFF.

This clonotype appeared many times. V and J are TRBV2 and TRBJ1-3; D is unclear. The germline V gene has CDR1 SNHLY and CDR2 FYNNEI. V was pared by 7 bases and J by 1 base, with 8 bases between. This CDR3 has 13 amino acids. The CDR3 loop reads CASNTYSGNTIYF. The DNA for the CDR3 is TGTGCCAGCAACACATATTCTGGAAACACCATATATTTT.

This clonotype has a handful of counts. The chain links TRBV7-9 to TRBJ2-5; 7 positions agree with TRBD1. This CDR3 has 14 residues. CDR1 SEHNR and CDR2 FQNEAQ come from the germline V gene (reference sequence). The trim removed 3 bases at V and 5 bases at J, leaving 6 bases unmatched. The CDR3 DNA follows: TGTGCCAGCAGCTTGAACAGGGGTCCGGAGACCCAGTACTTC. Translated, it gives CASSLNRGPETQYF.

The CDR3 protein is CASSQLDRAGTEAFF. The CDR3 DNA reads as TGTGCCAGCTCACAACTAGACAGGGCTGGCACTGAAGCTTTCTTT. This rearrangement joins TRBV18 to TRBJ1-1, with 7 positions matching TRBD1. Germline values: CDR1 KGHSH, CDR2 LQKENI. The ends lost 4 bases at V and 4 bases at J; junction bases unmatched: 9. The length of the CDR3 is 15 residues.

This clonotype was found a few times. This sequence joins TRBV9 and TRBJ2-5; 9 bases agree with TRBD2. Germline trimming cut 0 bases from V and 5 bases from J; bases unmatched to any gene: 2. This CDR3 comprises 14 residues. The germline V gene encodes CDR1 SGDLS and CDR2 YYNGEE. CDR3 sequence (DNA): TGTGCCAGCAGCGTAGACAGCGGGGGGGAGACCCAGTACTTC. Translated, it gives CASSVDSGGETQYF.

This clonotype was observed a handful of times. The chain joins TRBV6-2 or TRBV6-3 to TRBJ2-7, with D possibly being TRBD2 (6 bases). CDR3 length equals 14 residues. V was cut by 6 bases and J by 0 bases, with 12 bases left in between. The V gene's germline CDR1 is MNHEY and CDR2 SVGEGT. This CDR3 is CASSRDLNSYEQYF. CDR3 in DNA: TGTGCCAGCAGCCGGGACTTAAACTCCTACGAGCAGTACTTC.

This clonotype was picked up a small number of times. V gene TRBV5-5 combines with J gene TRBJ1-3; D not certain. From germline, CDR1 is SGHKS and CDR2 YYEKEE (reference sequence). Trimming removed 1 base from V and 4 bases from J, with 9 bases in between. The CDR3 length is 14 residues. Here the CDR3 reads CASSLLGEGNTIYF. Written as DNA, the CDR3 is TGTGCCAGCAGCTTGCTGGGTGAGGGAAACACCATATATTTT.

This clonotype was detected only a few times. The V gene is TRBV4-1, the J gene TRBJ2-6; TRBD2 agrees at 8 bases. Germline V gene lookup returns CDR1 MGHRA and CDR2 YSYEKL. The V gene end was trimmed by 3 bases and the J gene end by 3 bases; junction bases not matched to a gene: 7. This CDR3 has 17 residues. The CDR3 reads CASSHPGGAGGANVLTF. The CDR3 region has the DNA TGCGCCAGCAGCCACCCGGGGGGGGCTGGTGGGGCCAACGTCCTGACTTTC.

The chain couples TRBV3-1 to TRBJ1-1; D not certain. The CDR3 runs 16 residues. Per germline, CDR1 LGHDT and CDR2 YNNKEL (reference sequence). Trimming took 1 base from V and 1 from J, leaving 13 bases between them. The CDR3 is CASSQVMARRNTEAFF. CDR3 DNA sequence: TGTGCCAGCAGCCAAGTTATGGCACGGAGGAACACTGAAGCTTTCTTT.

This clonotype was counted only a few times. The rearrangement joins TRBV12-3 or TRBV12-4 to TRBJ2-2; tentatively, D is TRBD1 or TRBD2 (5 bases each). The CDR3 consists of 18 residues. The germline V and J ends were trimmed by 6 bases and 4 bases, with 24 bases remaining between them. The CDR3 loop reads CASRPGTGNYRITGELFF. The DNA for the CDR3 is TGTGCCAGCAGGCCGGGGACGGGAAATTATCGTATCACCGGGGAGCTGTTTTTT.

V is TRBV20-1 and J is TRBJ2-7; 7 bases line up with TRBD1. The CDR3 sequence is 15 residues long. Germline trimming cut 5 bases from V and 6 bases from J; bases unmatched to any gene: 16. Germline CDR1 and CDR2: DFQATT and SNEGSKA (reference sequence). For the CDR3, the DNA is TGCAGTGCTCCCGTCACGACAGGGCTCCTGGCCGAGCAGTACTTC. It specifies CSAPVTTGLLAEQYF.

V usage is TRBV7-9 and J usage is TRBJ1-1; the match to TRBD1 covers 8 bases. Germline V lookup: CDR1 SEHNR, CDR2 FQNEAQ (reference sequence). The V and J ends lost 5 bases and 5 bases, in that order; junction bases with no gene match: 4. The CDR3 has 13 residues. CDR3 in DNA: TGTGCCAGCAGCCCCGGACAGGGAACTGAAGCTTTCTTT. Translation: CASSPGQGTEAFF.

This clonotype has a handful of counts. The chain joins TRBV7-6 to TRBJ2-2; weak D call: TRBD1 (5 bases). There are 15 residues in the CDR3. V dropped 5 bases and J dropped 2 bases, with 12 bases sitting between them. Germline V CDR1 and CDR2: SGHVS, FNYEAQ. DNA of the CDR3: TGTGCCAGCAGCCAACAGGTGAAAAACACCGGGGAGCTGTTTTTT. It yields the protein CASSQQVKNTGELFF.

In this sample, this clonotype turned up a few times. The genes are TRBV24-1 and TRBJ2-2; D ambiguous. V was clipped by 4 bases and J by 11 bases, with 10 bases between them. The CDR3 loop spans 12 amino acids. The germline CDR1 and CDR2 sequences are KGHDR and SFDVKD. CDR3 loop: CATSDFGTELFF. CDR3 coding DNA: TGTGCCACCAGTGACTTCGGTACCGAGCTGTTTTTT.

V and J are TRBV6-5 and TRBJ2-7, with 8 positions matching TRBD1. The ends lost 6 bases at V and 4 bases at J; junction bases unmatched: 5. The CDR3 extends over 13 amino acids. From germline, CDR1 is MNHEY and CDR2 SVGAGI. CDR3 nucleotides: TGTGCCAGCAGCCGGACAGGGATTTACGAGCAGTACTTC. Its translation: CASSRTGIYEQYF.

The sample holds many counts of this clonotype. V and J are TRBV5-1 and TRBJ2-3; D is unresolved. The CDR3 is 14 amino acids. V lost 1 base, J lost 6 bases, and 12 bases lay in between. Looked up from germline, CDR1 is SGHRS and CDR2 is YFSETQ. As DNA, the CDR3 is TGCGCCAGCAGCTTGAATAGGGTCACGGATACGCAGTATTTT. Translating it yields CASSLNRVTDTQYF.